This TCR beta chain was captured in a study of blood T cell repertoires in COVID-19. Here immunoSEQ multiplex PCR was the method, and the copy in TCRdb shows in-frame clones only, minus some. The sample yields under 450,000 clones, about 87% seen once. Sequencing was carried out using PBMCs or T cells enriched from blood (not recorded which). This sequence was found in a man between 25 and 39 years old who had recovered from COVID-19.

The CDR3 sequence: CASEEPSTDTQYF. CDR3 DNA: TGTGCCTCCGAAGAGCCGAGCACAGATACGCAGTATTTT. This chain joins TRBV7-9 and TRBJ2-3; D is uncertain. Germline-derived CDR1 and CDR2 are SEHNR and FQNEAQ (reference sequence). Deletions cut 11 bases from V and 0 bases from J, with 12 bases between. The CDR3 is 13 residues long.